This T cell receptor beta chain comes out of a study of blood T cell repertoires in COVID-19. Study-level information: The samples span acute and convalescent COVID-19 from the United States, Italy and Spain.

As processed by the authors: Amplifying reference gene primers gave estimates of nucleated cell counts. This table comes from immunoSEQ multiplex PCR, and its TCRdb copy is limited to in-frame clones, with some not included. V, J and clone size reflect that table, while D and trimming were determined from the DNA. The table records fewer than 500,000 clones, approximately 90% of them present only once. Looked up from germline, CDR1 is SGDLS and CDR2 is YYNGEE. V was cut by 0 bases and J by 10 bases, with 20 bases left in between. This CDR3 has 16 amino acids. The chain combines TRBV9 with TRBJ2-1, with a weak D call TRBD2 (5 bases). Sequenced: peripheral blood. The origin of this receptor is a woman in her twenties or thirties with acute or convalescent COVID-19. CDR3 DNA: TGTGCCAGCAGCGTAGGAGGCGGCTTGGGAGACGCAGAGCAGTTCTTC. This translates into CASSVGGGLGDAEQFF.